This T cell receptor (beta chain) was recorded in a study of T cells after yellow fever vaccination. TCR cDNA, made by 5'RACE template switching, carried an added universal primer site and UMIs. TCRdb recomputed calls from the 5' RACE reads with MiXCR, one row per CDR3 protein. The table has roughly 150,000 distinct CDR3 sequences, about 6.9% seen once. This clonotype was recorded many times. Its antigen is unknown. V was pared by 3 bases and J by 1 base, with 7 bases of the junction left unmatched. Germline assignment: CDR1 KGHDR and CDR2 SFDVKD. This CDR3 is built from 18 residues. Findings of the study overall: Subsequent booster samples again held most clones from primary vaccination (96% CD4, just under 90% CD8). Shared CD4/CD8 clonotypes were a small share, likely from convergent recombination.

This chain joins TRBV24-1 and TRBJ2-2; TRBD2 agrees at 10 bases. This TCR came from a young man who received the YFV17D yellow fever vaccine. Sequencing used CD4+ T cells sorted from PBMCs, obtained 10 days after the yellow fever booster vaccination. The CDR3 sequence is CATSDASGSLGNTGELFF. CDR3 DNA sequence: TGTGCCACCAGTGATGCTAGCGGGAGTTTGGGGAACACCGGGGAGCTGTTTTTT.